The rows below give T cell receptor beta chains drawn from one sample of a study of coeliac disease. Assay used: immunoSEQ multiplex PCR; TCRdb lists only in-frame clones, some missing. The data hold approximately 6,700 clones, with 68% observed a single time. The sequenced material came from lamina propria lymphocytes from the gut. These receptors all stem from a woman younger than 30 with active celiac disease. Both conserved end residues are part of each CDR3. Fields, in order: clone size, J gene, V gene, D gene, CDR3 DNA, CDR3 protein. The D gene is left open where the match is weak. Expanded clones get a size class; other rows say once, few or many, or leave the size out.

.,TRBJ2-5,TRBV5-1,.,TGCGCCAGCAGCTTGGGACCGGGGGACGGCGAAGAGACCCAGTACTTC,CASSLGPGDGEETQYF
.,TRBJ2-2,TRBV19,TRBD1,TGTGCCTCTTCACGTGGGACAGGGAACGCCGGGGAGCTGTTTTTT,CASSRGTGNAGELFF
once,TRBJ2-7,TRBV10-2,TRBD2,TGCGCCAGCAGGCCTAGCGGGGGGCAGCAGTACTTC,CASRPSGGQQYF
.,TRBJ1-1,TRBV30,.,TGTGCCTGGAGTGTAGGCAGGGTAAGAGAATACACTGAAGCTTTCTTT,CAWSVGRVREYTEAFF
.,TRBJ1-3,TRBV4-1,.,TGCGCCAGCAGCCCACGCCGGTACAGTTCCTCCTCTGGAAACACCATATATTTT,CASSPRRYSSSSGNTIYF
.,TRBJ1-2,TRBV5-4,.,TGTGCCAGCAGCTTGGGGACGGGGGGCAGCTATGGCTACACCTTC,CASSLGTGGSYGYTF
.,TRBJ1-1,TRBV6-1,.,TGTGCCAGCAGTGAATGGAGAGCTTTCTTT,CASSEWRAFF
.,TRBJ2-2,TRBV21-1,.,TGTGCCAGCAGCAACAAGAGGGGGCGCGAGGCCGGGGAGCTGTTTTTT,CASSNKRGREAGELFF
.,TRBJ1-1,TRBV28,TRBD1,TGTGCCAGCCTTACAGGGGGCGGCACTGAAGCTTTCTTT,CASLTGGGTEAFF
.,TRBJ1-6,TRBV2,.,TGTGCCAGCAGTGAACGGGTTCCGGTTAATTCACCCCTCCACTTT,CASSERVPVNSPLHF
.,TRBJ2-7,TRBV7-8,TRBD2,TGTGCCAGCAGCTTAGGAAGTTCGGGAGGGAACGAGCAGTACTTC,CASSLGSSGGNEQYF
few,TRBJ1-1,TRBV7-2,.,TGTGCCAGCAGCTTAGAGGCGTGGGATTGGGGCAACACTGAAGCTTTCTTT,CASSLEAWDWGNTEAFF
.,TRBJ1-5,TRBV18,.,TGTGCCAGCTCACCTAATAAAGCTGGTCAGCCCCAGCATTTT,CASSPNKAGQPQHF
few,TRBJ1-4,TRBV18,TRBD1,TGTGCCAGCTCACCACCCGGACAGGGAATTGCAACTAATGAAAAACTGTTTTTT,CASSPPGQGIATNEKLFF
.,TRBJ2-1,TRBV7-5,.,TGTGTCAGAAGCCAGGGACTAGCGTTGAACAATGAGCAGTTCTTC,CVRSQGLALNNEQFF
.,TRBJ1-2,TRBV6-6,.,TGTGCCAGCAGGATCGACAGGCGTTCTAACTATGGCTACACCTTC,CASRIDRRSNYGYTF
.,TRBJ1-2,TRBV6-5,TRBD1,TGTGCCATCTCGACAGGGGGCTATGGCTACACCTTC,CAISTGGYGYTF
.,TRBJ2-2,TRBV7-9,.,TGTGCCACTACACTCGGAGGGGCAAACACCGGGGAGCTGTTTTTT,CATTLGGANTGELFF
.,TRBJ2-7,TRBV7-6,.,TGTGCCAGCACGCCCAGAGGAGGGGAGCAGTACTTC,CASTPRGGEQYF
.,TRBJ2-1,TRBV9,TRBD1,TGTGCCAGCATCGGGGACAGGGCCCACAATGAGCAGTTCTTC,CASIGDRAHNEQFF
.,TRBJ2-7,TRBV7-8,.,TGTGCCAGCAGCGAGGGACTGGCAAAGGGAGGATACGAGCAGTACTTC,CASSEGLAKGGYEQYF
.,TRBJ2-7,TRBV18,TRBD2,TGTGCCAGCTCACCAGTAAGCGGGGCTCTCGAGCAGTACTTC,CASSPVSGALEQYF
.,TRBJ2-7,TRBV7-2,TRBD1,TGTGCCAGCAGCTTAAGAGGGGACAGGGCCTACGAGCAGTACTTC,CASSLRGDRAYEQYF
once,TRBJ2-1,TRBV2,TRBD1,TGTGCCAGAGGGACCCGGGACAGGGTATACAATGAGCAGTTCTTC,CARGTRDRVYNEQFF
.,TRBJ2-7,TRBV7-9,.,TGTGCCAGCAGAGGGGGACAAACCTACGAGCAGTACTTC,CASRGGQTYEQYF
.,TRBJ1-1,TRBV2,TRBD1,TGTGCCAGCAGTGGACAGGGACCGCTTGAAGCTTTCTTT,CASSGQGPLEAFF
large,TRBJ1-5,TRBV10-1,TRBD1,TGCGCCAGCAGTCCGGGACAGGGTGTATGTCAGCCCCAGCATTTT,CASSPGQGVCQPQHF
.,TRBJ2-1,TRBV18,TRBD2,TGTGCCAGCTCACGAGAGGGCGGGAGCTCCTACAATGAGCAGTTCTTC,CASSREGGSSYNEQFF
large,TRBJ1-5,TRBV28,TRBD1,TGTGCCAGCAGTTCCGACACCCGGGACAGTAATCAGCCCCAGCATTTT,CASSSDTRDSNQPQHF
few,TRBJ2-1,TRBV7-9,TRBD2,TGTGCCAGCAGCTTCCTACGGCTAGCGGGAGGGGTCGATGAGCAGTTCTTC,CASSFLRLAGGVDEQFF
.,TRBJ1-5,TRBV19,.,TGTGCCAGTAGTATAGGAGGGGGTCAGCCCCAGCATTTT,CASSIGGGQPQHF
few,TRBJ1-6,TRBV27,TRBD1,TGTGCCAGCAGTTTACCCCCCTACAGGGGGAATAATTCACCCCTCCACTTT,CASSLPPYRGNNSPLHF
.,TRBJ2-7,TRBV7-9,TRBD1,TGTGCCAGCAAAGGGGACAGGGGCTCCCACGAGCAGTACTTC,CASKGDRGSHEQYF
.,TRBJ1-2,TRBV10-3,TRBD1,TGTGCCATCAGTGAGTTAGACCGGGACAGGGGTCATTACGGCTACACCTTC,CAISELDRDRGHYGYTF
few,TRBJ2-3,TRBV2,TRBD1,TGTGCCAGCAGAGCCAAGGACAGGGCCCTAGATACGCAGTATTTT,CASRAKDRALDTQYF